This record covers a single T cell receptor beta chain. This entry belongs to a study of CD8+ T cells in alopecia areata. Looking at the study overall: For the treated group, dosing was oral tofacitinib at 5 to 10 mg twice daily. Tofacitinib therapy took 6 to 18 months; 6 months off drug came after.

Germline V lookup: CDR1 SQVTM, CDR2 ANQGSEA. Trimming removed 4 bases at V and 5 bases at J, with 11 bases between. CDR3 length equals 12 residues. In each case, RNA was isolated and then reverse transcribed into cDNA as the sequencing template. Measured with immunoSEQ multiplex PCR; TCRdb has only the in-frame clones, and not every one. The repertoire holds some 130,000 clones, with almost 50% as singletons. The starting material was CD8+ T cells sorted from blood, obtained at week 0. V gene TRBV29-1 combines with J gene TRBJ2-5; D remains unclear. The source is a human donor with alopecia areata. Here the CDR3 reads CSVVYGEETQYF. The CDR3 coding sequence is TGCAGCGTTGTCTACGGTGAGGAGACCCAGTACTTC. Full variable domain (outside the CDR3, taken from reference TRBV29-1 and TRBJ2-5): SAVISQKPSRDICQRGTSLTIQCQVDSQVTMMFWYRQQPGQSLTLIATANQGSEATYESGFVIDKFPISRPNLTFSTLTVSNMSPEDSSIYLCSVVYGEETQYFGPGTRLLVL.